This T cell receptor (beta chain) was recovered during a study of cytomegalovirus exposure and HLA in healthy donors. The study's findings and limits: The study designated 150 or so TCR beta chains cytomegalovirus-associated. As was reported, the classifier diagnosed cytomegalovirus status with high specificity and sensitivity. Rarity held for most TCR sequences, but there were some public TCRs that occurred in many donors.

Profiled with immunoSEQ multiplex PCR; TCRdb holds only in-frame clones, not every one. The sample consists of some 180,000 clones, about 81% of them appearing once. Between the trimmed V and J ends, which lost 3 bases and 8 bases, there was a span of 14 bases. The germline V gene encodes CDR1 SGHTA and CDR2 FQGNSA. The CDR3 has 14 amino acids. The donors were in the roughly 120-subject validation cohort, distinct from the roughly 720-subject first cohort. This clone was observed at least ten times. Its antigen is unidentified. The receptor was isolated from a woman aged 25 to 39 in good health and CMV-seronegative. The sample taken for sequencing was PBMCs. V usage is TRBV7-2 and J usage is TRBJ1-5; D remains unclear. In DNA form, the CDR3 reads TGTGCCAGCAGCTTGCGAACAGCGCGGGAGCCCCAGCATTTT. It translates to CASSLRTAREPQHF.